The 22 T cell receptor beta chains below were found in one sample sequenced in a study of shared clonotypes between healthy human individuals. Here immunoSEQ multiplex PCR was the method, and the copy in TCRdb shows in-frame clones only, minus some. Among about 1.1 million clones listed, around 77% were seen once. The sample taken for sequencing was memory CD4+ T cells from PBMCs. This sample's subset: CD45RA-negative fraction. These receptors all stem from a young man in good health. Some clones in this sample may be carry-over from other donors' samples.

This clone occurred once. The rearrangement joins TRBV15 to TRBJ2-7; 7 positions agree with TRBD2. Germline V gene lookup returns CDR1 LNHNV and CDR2 YYDKDF (reference sequence). The ends lost 0 bases at V and 7 bases at J; junction bases unmatched: 6. The length of the CDR3 is 14 residues. The CDR3 nucleotides are TGTGCCACCAGCAGAGATGTGGGAGGGAAGGAGCAGTACTTC. It translates to CATSRDVGGKEQYF.

CDR3 loop: CASSEGAGWQPQHF. For the CDR3, the DNA is TGTGCCAGCAGTGAAGGTGCGGGGTGGCAGCCCCAGCATTTT. This sequence joins TRBV2 and TRBJ1-5, with D unresolved. This CDR3 is 14 amino acids long. Germline V gene sequence: CDR1 SNHLY, CDR2 FYNNEI. The V end lost 1 base, the J end lost 7 bases, and 11 bases lay between the germline ends.

J is TRBJ2-1 and V is TRBV5-8; 7 bases agree with TRBD2. Germline loops: CDR1 SGHTS, CDR2 YDEGEE. This CDR3 is 12 amino acids long. V was pared by 5 bases and J by 13 bases, with 9 bases of the junction left unmatched. The CDR3 nucleotides are TGTGCCAGCAGAACTAGCGCCGGGTCCCAGTTCTTC. Translated, it gives CASRTSAGSQFF.

This chain uses TRBV30 with TRBJ1-2, with D perhaps TRBD1 (6 bases). The germline CDR1 and CDR2 sequences are GTSNPN and SVGIG (reference sequence). The CDR3 sequence is 13 residues long. V was pared by 3 bases and J by 4 bases, with 12 bases between. The CDR3 spells CAWRTQGSYGYTF. As DNA, the CDR3 is TGTGCCTGGAGGACACAGGGTAGCTATGGCTACACCTTC. The full variable domain, with the rest looked up from reference TRBV30 and TRBJ1-2, is SQTIHQWPATLVQPVGSPLSLECTVEGTSNPNLYWYRQAAGRGLQLLFYSVGIGQISSEVPQNLSASRPQDRQFILSSKKLLLSDSGFYLCAWRTQGSYGYTFGSGTRLTVV.

As concerns this clone: The same CDR3 arises from other DNA sequences in this sample as well. The chain is built from TRBV20-1 and TRBJ1-1, with unresolved D. V shed 1 base and J shed 2 bases, with 2 bases lying between them. Germline assignment: CDR1 DFQATT and CDR2 SNEGSKA (reference sequence). CDR3 length: 11 residues. CDR3 residues: CSARVNTEAFF. Written as DNA, the CDR3 is TGCAGTGCTAGAGTAAACACTGAAGCTTTCTTT.

The chain has TRBV7-8 and TRBJ2-7; D may be TRBD1 or TRBD2 (5 bases each). CDR1 SGHVS and CDR2 FQNEAQ come from the germline V gene. Deletions cut 6 bases from V and 2 bases from J, with 14 bases between. The CDR3 length is 14 residues. The CDR3 is CASRPGTVAYEQYF. CDR3 sequence (DNA): TGTGCCAGCAGACCCGGGACGGTCGCCTACGAGCAGTACTTC.

The chain employs TRBV5-4 and TRBJ1-2; unclear D gene. V lost 1 base and J 0 bases, leaving 10 bases between the germline ends. The CDR3 is 15 amino acids. The germline V gene has CDR1 SGHNT and CDR2 YYREEE (reference sequence). The CDR3 reads CASSLHEGSNYGYTF. Here the CDR3 DNA reads TGTGCCAGCAGCTTGCATGAAGGGTCTAACTATGGCTACACCTTC.

The chain couples TRBV28 to TRBJ2-1; tentative D call: TRBD2 (5 bases). The CDR3 has 16 residues. Germline values: CDR1 MDHEN, CDR2 SYDVKM. V lost 5 bases and J 0 bases, leaving 14 bases between the germline ends. In nucleotides, the CDR3 is TGTGCCAGCAGTGAGGGTATTTGGGGCTCCTACAATGAGCAGTTCTTC. Translating it yields CASSEGIWGSYNEQFF.

As for this clone: Other DNA sequences of this sample code for an identical CDR3. V gene TRBV5-1 combines with J gene TRBJ2-2; D unresolved. V dropped 4 bases and J dropped 5 bases, with 3 bases sitting between them. Germline-derived CDR1 and CDR2 are SGHRS and YFSETQ. CDR3 length: 11 residues. Here the CDR3 reads CASSETGELFF. CDR3 nucleotides: TGCGCCAGCAGCGAGACCGGGGAGCTGTTTTTT.

The rearrangement uses TRBV6-4 and TRBJ2-1, with 10 bases that match TRBD2. From germline, CDR1 is MRHNA and CDR2 SNTAGT. The CDR3 length is 15 residues. Trimming took 3 bases from V and 4 from J; bases not matched to a gene: 3. CDR3 region: CASSEGLARYNEQFF. CDR3 coding DNA: TGTGCCAGCAGTGAGGGACTAGCGAGATACAATGAGCAGTTCTTC.

This clone was found once. Within the sample, other DNA sequences also encode this same CDR3. V is TRBV11-2 and J is TRBJ2-7; D not certain. This CDR3 has 12 residues. With 3 bases removed from V and 0 bases from J, the gap between germline ends came to 3 bases. CDR1 is SGHAT, CDR2 FQNNGV, per germline. The DNA for the CDR3 is TGTGCCAGCAGCTTCAACTCCTACGAGCAGTACTTC. This gives the protein CASSFNSYEQYF. Supplemented by reference TRBV11-2 and TRBJ2-7, the full variable domain reads EAGVAQSPRYKIIEKRQSVAFWCNPISGHATLYWYQQILGQGPKLLIQFQNNGVVDDSQLPKDRFSAERLKGVDSTLKIQPAKLEDSAVYLCASSFNSYEQYFGPGTRLTVT.

This chain joins TRBV5-6 and TRBJ1-4, with D possibly matching TRBD1 (5 bases). From germline, CDR1 is SGHDT and CDR2 YYEEEE. Trimming took 1 base from V and 7 from J, leaving 14 bases between them. CDR3 length: 15 amino acids. The chain's CDR3 is CASSLIGTAGEKLFF. The CDR3 DNA follows: TGTGCCAGCAGCTTGATTGGGACCGCGGGTGAAAAACTGTTTTTT.

The chain has TRBV9 and TRBJ2-5; 13 bases map to TRBD2. There are 16 residues in the CDR3. Germline V gives CDR1 SGDLS, CDR2 YYNGEE. After removal of 4 bases from V and 2 bases from J, the junction contained 5 bases not matched to a gene. CDR3 region: CASSPGLAGAQETQYF. In DNA, the CDR3 is TGTGCCAGCAGCCCCGGACTAGCGGGAGCACAAGAGACCCAGTACTTC.

The CDR3 DNA reads TGTGCCAGCAGTCCCACCCGCCCCCGACAGCCCTACGAGCAGTACTTC. This codes for CASSPTRPRQPYEQYF. The gene calls are TRBV28 and TRBJ2-7; the D gene is possibly TRBD1 (5 bases). Between the trimmed V and J ends, which lost 5 bases and 2 bases, there was a span of 19 bases. Per the germline V gene, CDR1 is MDHEN and CDR2 is SYDVKM. The CDR3 totals 16 residues.

The rearrangement links TRBV19 to TRBJ2-2; 8 bases align to TRBD1. This CDR3 spans 13 amino acids. CDR1 is LNHDA and CDR2 is SQIVND in the germline V gene (reference sequence). Unmatched junction bases numbered 4, after V lost 7 bases and J lost 6 bases. CDR3 region: CASTPTGAGELFF. As DNA, the CDR3 is TGTGCCAGTACCCCGACAGGGGCCGGGGAGCTGTTTTTT.

In nucleotides, the CDR3 is TGCGCCAGCAGCTTGGTAGCAGGGGATGGAAACACCATATATTTT. This gives the protein CASSLVAGDGNTIYF. The chain employs TRBV5-1 and TRBJ1-3; TRBD1 is a possible D gene (6 bases). V shed 0 bases and J shed 3 bases, with 10 bases lying between them. CDR3 length: 15 residues. Germline V gene lookup returns CDR1 SGHRS and CDR2 YFSETQ.

The rearrangement links TRBV28 to TRBJ1-4; D uncertain. There are 16 residues in the CDR3. The germline V and J ends were trimmed by 1 base and 7 bases, with 16 bases remaining between them. Germline loops: CDR1 MDHEN, CDR2 SYDVKM. CDR3 DNA: TGTGCCAGCAGTTTATACGGACGGAAGGACGGTGAAAAACTGTTTTTT. It is translated as CASSLYGRKDGEKLFF.

The table lists this clone with a count of one. V gene TRBV27 combines with J gene TRBJ2-5; TRBD2 might be the D (6 bases). This CDR3 spans 16 amino acids. Germline-derived CDR1 and CDR2 are MNHEY and SMNVEV (reference sequence). Trimming removed 6 bases at V and 2 bases at J, with 19 bases between. The CDR3 DNA reads TGTGCCAGCAGCCCCGCGTCTAGGGGAGGACAAGAGACCCAGTACTTC. Amino acid sequence: CASSPASRGGQETQYF.

Concerning this clone: Other DNA sequences of this sample code for an identical CDR3. V is TRBV28 and J is TRBJ1-2; 7 bases agree with TRBD1. The CDR3 runs to 13 residues. CDR1 is MDHEN and CDR2 is SYDVKM in the germline V gene. J was trimmed by 5 bases and V by 2 bases; bases with no gene match: 2. The CDR3, as DNA: TGTGCCAGCAGTTTACGGGACAGTTATGGCTACACCTTC. Its protein is CASSLRDSYGYTF.

This clone was observed a handful of times. The V and J genes are TRBV6-1 and TRBJ1-1; D unresolved. The germline gives CDR1 MNHNS, CDR2 SASEGT. The V gene lost 8 bases and the J gene lost 0 bases, with 10 bases spanning the gap. CDR3 length: 13 residues. The CDR3 spells CASARTLNTEAFF. The CDR3 DNA reads TGTGCCAGCGCTAGGACCCTGAACACTGAAGCTTTCTTT.

This rearrangement joins TRBV5-1 to TRBJ2-3; D remains ambiguous. The germline V gene encodes CDR1 SGHRS and CDR2 YFSETQ. The CDR3 sequence is 12 residues long. The V and J ends lost 3 bases and 4 bases respectively, with 6 bases between them. CDR3 protein: CASSSPSDTQYF. CDR3 DNA: TGCGCCAGCAGCTCTCCTTCAGATACGCAGTATTTT.

The chain couples TRBV21-1 to TRBJ2-7; the listed D gene, TRBD2, was not tested against the DNA. TRBV21-1 is recorded as a pseudogene. There are 19 residues in the CDR3. As DNA, the CDR3 is TGTGCCAGCAGCCGACCTTACCCCCCAGTCGGGGGGGACCCCTACGAGCAGTACTTC. It specifies CASSRPYPPVGGDPYEQYF.